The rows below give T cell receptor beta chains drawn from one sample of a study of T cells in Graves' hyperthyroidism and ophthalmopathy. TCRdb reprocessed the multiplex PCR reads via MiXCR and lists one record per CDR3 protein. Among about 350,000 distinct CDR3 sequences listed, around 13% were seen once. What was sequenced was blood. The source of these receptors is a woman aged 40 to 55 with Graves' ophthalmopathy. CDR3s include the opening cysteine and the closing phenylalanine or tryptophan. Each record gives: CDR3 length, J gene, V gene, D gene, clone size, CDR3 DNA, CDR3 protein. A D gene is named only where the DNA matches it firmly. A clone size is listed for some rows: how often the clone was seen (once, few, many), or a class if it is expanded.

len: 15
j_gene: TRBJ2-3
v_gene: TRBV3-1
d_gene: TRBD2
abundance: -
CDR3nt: TGTGCCAGCAGCCAAGCTAGCGGGAGGACAGATACGCAGTATTTT
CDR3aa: CASSQASGRTDTQYF

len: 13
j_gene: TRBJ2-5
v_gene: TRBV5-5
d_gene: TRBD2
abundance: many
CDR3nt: TGTGCCAGCAGCTTGTCTAGCGGGGAGACCCAGTACTTC
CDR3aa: CASSLSSGETQYF

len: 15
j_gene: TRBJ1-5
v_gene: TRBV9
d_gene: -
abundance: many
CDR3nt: TGTGCCAGCAGCGTGACCTCGGCGATCAATCAGCCCCAGCATTTT
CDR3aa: CASSVTSAINQPQHF

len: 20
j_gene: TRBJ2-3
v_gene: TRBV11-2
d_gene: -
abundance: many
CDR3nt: TGTGCCAGCAGCTTACGCCCCCCTCTGGTCGAGAGTCTCAACACAGATACGCAGTATTTT
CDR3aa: CASSLRPPLVESLNTDTQYF

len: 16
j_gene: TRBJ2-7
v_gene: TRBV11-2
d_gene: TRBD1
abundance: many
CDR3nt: TGTGCCAGCAGCGCTCTCGGGACAGGAACATCCTACGAGCAGTACTTC
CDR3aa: CASSALGTGTSYEQYF

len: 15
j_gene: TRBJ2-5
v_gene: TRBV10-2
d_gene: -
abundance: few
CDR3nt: TGCGCCAGCATTCCGGCTAATACGTACCAAGAGACCCAGTACTTC
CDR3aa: CASIPANTYQETQYF

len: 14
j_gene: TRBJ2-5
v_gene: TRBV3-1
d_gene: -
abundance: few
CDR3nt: TGTGCCAGCAGCCAAGTTGCGGGGTGGGAGACCCAGTACTTC
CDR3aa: CASSQVAGWETQYF

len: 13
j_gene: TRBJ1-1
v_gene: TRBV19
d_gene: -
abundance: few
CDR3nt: TGTGCCAGTACCATGCCACAGGGTCTGAAAGCTTTCTTT
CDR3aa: CASTMPQGLKAFF

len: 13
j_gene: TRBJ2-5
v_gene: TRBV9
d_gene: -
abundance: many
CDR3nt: TGTGCCAGCAGCGTAGGGGTCCAAGAGACCCAGTACTTC
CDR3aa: CASSVGVQETQYF

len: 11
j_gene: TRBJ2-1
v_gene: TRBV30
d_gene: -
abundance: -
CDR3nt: TGTGCCTGGAGTGCGATGACTCAGCAGTTCTTC
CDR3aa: CAWSAMTQQFF

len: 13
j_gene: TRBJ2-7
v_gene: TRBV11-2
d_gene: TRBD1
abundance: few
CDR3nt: TGTGCCAGCAGAATCCAGGGGGCGGGTGAGCAGTACTTC
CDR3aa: CASRIQGAGEQYF